A single sample gave rise to the 23 T cell receptor beta chains below, sequenced in a study of shared clonotypes between healthy human individuals. Generated by immunoSEQ multiplex PCR, the TCRdb table keeps only in-frame clones and is missing some. Of about 560,000 clones in the sample, roughly four fifths are singletons; the top ten hold around 11%. Material for sequencing was PBMCs. These receptors all come from a woman aged 40 to 50 in good health. Some clones in this sample may be carry-over from other donors' samples.

The J gene is TRBJ2-3, the V gene TRBV25-1, with TRBD2 as a possible D gene (6 bases). V was clipped by 1 base and J by 1 base, with 18 bases between them. Germline values: CDR1 MGHDK, CDR2 SYGVNS. The CDR3 is made up of 18 amino acids. CDR3 loop: CASSEWAGGKGGTDTQYF. As DNA, the CDR3 is TGTGCCAGCAGTGAATGGGCCGGAGGGAAAGGGGGCACAGATACGCAGTATTTT.

This clone was found a few times. This chain links TRBV30 with TRBJ1-2; TRBD1 aligns across 12 bases. The junction had 2 bases not matched to a gene; V was cut back by 5 bases and J by 4 bases. Germline lookup yields CDR1 GTSNPN and CDR2 SVGIG (reference sequence). The CDR3 is made up of 13 amino acids. The CDR3 DNA sequence: TGTGCCTGGGGGACAGGGGGCTTCTATGGCTACACCTTC. Amino acids: CAWGTGGFYGYTF.

This clone occurred many times. The V gene is TRBV2, the J gene TRBJ1-4; D possibly corresponds to TRBD1 (5 bases). The germline CDR1 and CDR2 sequences are SNHLY and FYNNEI. There are 15 residues in the CDR3. The ends were cut back, 6 bases at V and 8 bases at J, with 19 bases in the middle. The DNA for the CDR3 is TGTGCCAGCAGAGCGTCGAGGGGCAGCAGGGAAAAACTGTTTTTT. This translates into CASRASRGSREKLFF.

CDR3 bases: TGTGCCAGCAGCCTCCGTACCGTCTCTGAAGCTTTCTTT. It yields the protein CASSLRTVSEAFF. The chain employs TRBV7-8 and TRBJ1-1, with D unresolved. The germline CDR1 and CDR2 sequences are SGHVS and FQNEAQ. V was trimmed by 5 bases and J by 6 bases, leaving 13 bases between them. The CDR3 sequence is 13 residues long.

The chain employs TRBV7-2 and TRBJ1-5, with D perhaps TRBD1 (6 bases). Trimming took 5 bases from V and 4 from J, leaving 21 bases between them. From germline, CDR1 is SGHTA and CDR2 FQGNSA. The CDR3 extends over 17 amino acids. The chain's CDR3 is CASSPGGGRGANQPQHF. DNA for the CDR3: TGTGCCAGCAGCCCCGGCGGGGGGCGCGGGGCGAATCAGCCCCAGCATTTT. Combining the CDR3 with reference TRBV7-2 and TRBJ1-5 gives the whole variable domain GAGVSQSPSNKVTEKGKDVELRCDPISGHTALYWYRQSLGQGLEFLIYFQGNSAPDKSGLPSDRFSAERTGGSVSTLTIQRTQQEDSAVYLCASSPGGGRGANQPQHFGDGTRLSIL.

The rearrangement joins TRBV5-1 to TRBJ2-2; no definite D call. The CDR3 is made up of 15 amino acids. Per germline, CDR1 SGHRS and CDR2 YFSETQ. V was shortened by 5 bases and J by 3 bases, with 14 bases between the two germline ends. CDR3: CASSSGRADTGELFF. The CDR3 DNA reads TGCGCCAGCAGTTCCGGAAGGGCCGACACCGGGGAGCTGTTTTTT.

This chain links TRBV11-2 with TRBJ1-1, with 7 bases fitting TRBD1. CDR3 length equals 13 residues. J was trimmed by 1 base and V by 6 bases; bases with no gene match: 2. Germline assignment: CDR1 SGHAT and CDR2 FQNNGV. CDR3 sequence (DNA): TGTGCCAGCAGTCGACAGGGGAACACTGAAGCTTTCTTT. Its protein is CASSRQGNTEAFF.

The V and J genes are TRBV7-3 and TRBJ2-1; D is ambiguous. This CDR3 contains 15 residues. Trimming removed 3 bases from V and 4 bases from J, with 13 bases in between. Germline values: CDR1 SGHTA, CDR2 FQGTGA. The CDR3 nucleotides read TGTGCCAGCAGCTTTTTGACCGGCGGTTACAATGAGCAGTTCTTC. Protein product: CASSFLTGGYNEQFF.

Notes on this clone: It differs at one base from a far larger clone, so likely a read error. In the same sample, other DNA sequences code for this CDR3. V is TRBV7-3 and J is TRBJ2-1; 7 bases align to TRBD2. Germline V gene data show CDR1 as SGHTA and CDR2 as FQGTGA. The CDR3 length is 16 residues. J lost 4 bases, V lost 3 bases, and 9 bases had no gene match. The CDR3 DNA reads as TGTGCCAGCAGCTTCAACCCGGGAGGAAGGTACAATGAGCAGTTCTTC. Translating it yields CASSFNPGGRYNEQFF.

V usage is TRBV30 and J usage is TRBJ2-3; D remains ambiguous. V lost 0 bases to trimming and J lost 3 bases, with 7 bases between them. Germline CDR1 reads GTSNPN; CDR2 reads SVGIG (reference sequence). The CDR3 sequence is 13 residues long. The CDR3 coding sequence is TGTGCCTGGAGTGTAGGGCGTACAGATACGCAGTATTTT. The encoded protein is CAWSVGRTDTQYF. Based on the CDR3 plus reference TRBV30 and TRBJ2-3, the full variable domain is SQTIHQWPATLVQPVGSPLSLECTVEGTSNPNLYWYRQAAGRGLQLLFYSVGIGQISSEVPQNLSASRPQDRQFILSSKKLLLSDSGFYLCAWSVGRTDTQYFGPGTRLTVL.

The rearrangement uses TRBV11-2 and TRBJ2-5, with TRBD2 identical over 11 bases. The CDR3 extends over 16 amino acids. Losses at the gene ends were 5 bases for V and 4 bases for J; bases not matched to a gene: 9. Germline values: CDR1 SGHAT, CDR2 FQNNGV. The CDR3 sequence is CASSVSLAGVSETQYF. CDR3 coding DNA: TGTGCCAGCAGCGTCTCACTAGCGGGAGTGTCAGAGACCCAGTACTTC.

J is TRBJ1-1 and V is TRBV5-1; TRBD1 aligns across 8 bases. The CDR3 has 15 amino acids. V trimming: 4 bases; J trimming: 0 bases; junction bases outside the gene matches: 5. Germline assignment: CDR1 SGHRS and CDR2 YFSETQ. The CDR3 region has the DNA TGCGCCAGCAGCGCCAGACAGGGGATGAACACTGAAGCTTTCTTT. Its protein product is CASSARQGMNTEAFF. Full variable domain (outside the CDR3, taken from reference TRBV5-1 and TRBJ1-1): KAGVTQTPRYLIKTRGQQVTLSCSPISGHRSVSWYQQTPGQGLQFLFEYFSETQRNKGNFPGRFSGRQFSNSRSEMNVSTLELGDSALYLCASSARQGMNTEAFFGQGTRLTVV.

The J gene is TRBJ1-2, the V gene TRBV7-9; 10 bases map to TRBD1. This CDR3 is 15 amino acids long. V dropped 4 bases and J dropped 4; count of bases not matched to a gene: 6. CDR1 and CDR2 (germline): SEHNR, FQNEAQ (reference sequence). The CDR3 bases are TGTGCCAGCAGCTCCGACAGGGGGCCAAGCTATGGCTACACCTTC. Translated: CASSSDRGPSYGYTF. Full variable domain (remainder filled in from reference TRBV7-9 and TRBJ1-2): DTGVSQNPRHKITKRGQNVTFRCDPISEHNRLYWYRQTLGQGPEFLTYFQNEAQLEKSRLLSDRFSAERPKGSFSTLEIQRTEQGDSAMYLCASSSDRGPSYGYTFGSGTRLTVV.

The V gene is TRBV4-3, the J gene TRBJ2-7; 7 nucleotides match TRBD2. V gave up 4 bases and J gave up 0 bases; unmatched junction bases: 9. The CDR3 spans 16 residues. Germline CDR1 and CDR2: LGHNA and YSLEER. CDR3 loop: CASSPIGGEGSYEQYF. The CDR3 region has the DNA TGCGCCAGCAGCCCCATTGGAGGGGAGGGCTCCTACGAGCAGTACTTC.

The chain couples TRBV6-1 to TRBJ2-7; unclear D gene. Between the trimmed V and J ends, which lost 2 bases and 2 bases, there was a span of 13 bases. Germline V gene data show CDR1 as MNHNS and CDR2 as SASEGT. The CDR3 is 15 residues long. The chain's CDR3 is CASSELGITPYEQYF. As DNA, the CDR3 is TGTGCCAGCAGTGAATTGGGCATTACCCCCTACGAGCAGTACTTC.

The V call is TRBV6-1, the J call TRBJ1-1; 11 nucleotides match TRBD1. Trimming removed 6 bases from V and 1 base from J; junction bases left unmatched: 4. CDR3 size: 15 residues. Per germline, CDR1 MNHNS and CDR2 SASEGT. The CDR3 here is CASSWTGGANTEAFF. The CDR3 DNA is TGTGCCAGCAGCTGGACAGGGGGCGCGAACACTGAAGCTTTCTTT.

This clone was observed a few times. The chain links TRBV2 to TRBJ1-4; D is possibly TRBD1 (6 bases). The V end was cut by 0 bases, the J end by 7 bases, with 12 bases between. The CDR3 is 15 amino acids. Germline V CDR1 and CDR2: SNHLY, FYNNEI. In DNA form, the CDR3 reads TGTGCCAGCAGTGAAGCGCTACAGGGCGGTGAAAAACTGTTTTTT. Translating gives CASSEALQGGEKLFF.

The chain recombines TRBV5-6 with TRBJ2-1, with a tentative D call TRBD1 (6 bases). Looked up from germline, CDR1 is SGHDT and CDR2 is YYEEEE. The CDR3 runs 16 residues. V was clipped by 0 bases and J by 3 bases, with 13 bases between them. DNA for the CDR3: TGTGCCAGCAGCTTGGCGCGCAGGGGAGACTACAATGAGCAGTTCTTC. It codes for CASSLARRGDYNEQFF.

The chain couples TRBV10-3 to TRBJ2-5, with D maybe TRBD1 (5 bases). V lost 0 bases and J 5 bases, leaving 16 bases between the germline ends. The CDR3 contains 16 residues. Per germline, CDR1 ENHRY and CDR2 SYGVKD. Here the CDR3 DNA reads TGTGCCATCAGTGAGTCCGCTTCGACAGCCGGGGAGACCCAGTACTTC. This gives the protein CAISESASTAGETQYF.

V and J are TRBV9 and TRBJ2-3; D gene unclear. Germline CDR1 and CDR2: SGDLS and YYNGEE. The CDR3 totals 14 residues. Trimming left V 3 bases short and J 4 bases short, with 12 bases between. CDR3 sequence (DNA): TGTGCCAGCAGCGCCGGGTCAGGTGCAGATACGCAGTATTTT. Its protein product is CASSAGSGADTQYF.

This clone was counted between two and nine times. The V gene is TRBV6-1, the J gene TRBJ2-3, with 8 bases identical to TRBD1. With V trimmed by 7 bases and J by 3 bases, 9 bases remained unmatched. The V gene's germline CDR1 is MNHNS and CDR2 SASEGT. This CDR3 region has 15 residues. CDR3 bases: TGTGCCAGCAAGATGGACAGGGAGGAAACAGATACGCAGTATTTT. This codes for CASKMDREETDTQYF.

The chain uses TRBV2 and TRBJ2-1; TRBD2 aligns across 10 bases. Per the germline V gene, CDR1 is SNHLY and CDR2 is FYNNEI. The CDR3 length is 20 residues. J gave up 0 bases and V 4 bases, and 15 bases lay outside the gene matches. The CDR3 sequence is CASSGIGSLAGEGSYNEQFF. The CDR3 DNA reads TGTGCCAGCAGTGGAATAGGGAGTCTAGCGGGAGAAGGCTCCTACAATGAGCAGTTCTTC.

This clone was counted once. V is TRBV29-1 and J is TRBJ2-5; D is uncertain. V lost 5 bases and J lost 5, with 12 bases in between. CDR1 and CDR2 from the germline V gene are SQVTM and ANQGSEA. The CDR3 spans 12 residues. This CDR3 is CSVNFRMETQYF. The CDR3, as DNA: TGCAGCGTTAACTTTCGCATGGAGACCCAGTACTTC.